This TCR beta chain was captured by sequencing in a study of T cells after somatic rescue of genetic block. TCRdb keeps only in-frame clones here, not all; method: immunoSEQ multiplex PCR. The data contain 15,000 or so clones, 72% of them singletons. Sequenced material: peripheral blood mononuclear cells (PBMCs). This TCR derives from a boy between 10 and 17 years old.

CDR3 sequence: CASSYSIQMNTEAFF. The CDR3 DNA reads as TGTGCCAGCAGTTACTCGATACAGATGAACACTGAAGCTTTCTTT. The V and J genes are TRBV6-5 and TRBJ1-1; no definite D call. The length of the CDR3 is 15 residues. V shed 0 bases and J shed 0 bases, with 8 bases lying between them. Germline CDR1 reads MNHEY; CDR2 reads SVGAGI.